This record looks at one T cell receptor beta chain sequence and its context. The entry originates in a study of T cell repertoires in cytomegalovirus infection. TCRdb analysed the reads with MiXCR anew, one entry per CDR3 protein. This table holds approximately 250,000 distinct CDR3 sequences, 10% to 15% found once. With 6 bases removed from V and 4 bases from J, the gap between germline ends came to 9 bases. The CDR3 runs to 12 residues. In germline, CDR1 is LNHDA, CDR2 SQIVND (reference sequence). The chain combines TRBV19 with TRBJ1-2, with D unclear. This clonotype was obtained from a human donor in good health (CMV status not recorded). Some clones in this sample may be carry-over from other donors' samples. Sequencing used PBMCs. The CDR3 spells CASRDGFYGYTF. DNA of the CDR3: TGTGCCAGTAGGGACGGATTCTATGGCTACACCTTC.